The 19 T cell receptor beta chains presented below share a single source sample, sequenced in a study of T cell responses to AZD1222 COVID-19 vaccine (dated by TCRdb to the early 2020s). What this sample's time point label stands for: about 28 days (+/-7) after the second vaccine dose. The method behind the library was the immunoSEQ multiplex PCR assay. TCRdb took over this immuneACCESS table, retaining in-frame rearrangements with V and J assigned. Such tables are incomplete; in checked studies, under half of the missing clones stem from an unresolved V gene, and the remainder is unexplained. This sample comprises some 180,000 clones, around 90% of them detected only once. The ten largest clones take up 1.5% to 2.5% of the sample. The sequencing here drew on peripheral blood, taken 28 days after the second AZD1222 dose. These receptors were collected from an adult who received the AZD1222 COVID-19 vaccine.

The genes are TRBV9 and TRBJ2-2; possible D gene TRBD1, 5 bases. The CDR3 is 16 amino acids. V shed 1 base and J shed 2 bases, with 12 bases lying between them. Germline V gene data show CDR1 as SGDLS and CDR2 as YYNGEE. As DNA, the CDR3 is TGTGCCAGCAGCGTAACCCCGACAGCAAACACCGGGGAGCTGTTTTTT. It specifies CASSVTPTANTGELFF.

The rearrangement joins TRBV7-2 to TRBJ2-7, with 11 bases that match TRBD2. Trimming took 5 bases from V and 5 from J; bases not matched to a gene: 8. There are 15 residues in the CDR3. Germline V gene data show CDR1 as SGHTA and CDR2 as FQGNSA. The DNA for the CDR3 is TGTGCCAGCAGCATATCTAGCGGGGGGTACCACGAGCAGTACTTC. It codes for CASSISSGGYHEQYF. Complete variable domain (other parts from reference TRBV7-2 and TRBJ2-7): GAGVSQSPSNKVTEKGKDVELRCDPISGHTALYWYRQSLGQGLEFLIYFQGNSAPDKSGLPSDRFSAERTGGSVSTLTIQRTQQEDSAVYLCASSISSGGYHEQYFGPGTRLTVT.

A single count supports this clone. V usage is TRBV25-1 and J usage is TRBJ2-5; 9 bases match TRBD2. Trimming at V came to 6 bases and at J to 5 bases, leaving 7 bases not matched to a gene. The CDR3 is made up of 14 amino acids. CDR1 and CDR2 from the germline V gene are MGHDK and SYGVNS. CDR3 loop: CASRGTSRAETQYF. In nucleotides, the CDR3 is TGTGCCAGCAGAGGGACTAGCAGGGCGGAGACCCAGTACTTC.

The rearrangement uses TRBV5-1 and TRBJ2-7; 14 positions match TRBD2. The CDR3 is 16 residues long. V shed 4 bases, J shed 0 bases, and the junction held 3 bases outside the gene matches. The germline gives CDR1 SGHRS, CDR2 YFSETQ. Here the CDR3 reads CASSGGTSGSSYEQYF. CDR3 coding DNA: TGCGCCAGCAGCGGCGGGACTAGCGGGAGCTCCTACGAGCAGTACTTC.

This chain uses TRBV6-6 with TRBJ1-3; D gene unclear. CDR1 is MNHNY, CDR2 SVGAGI, per germline (reference sequence). CDR3 length equals 16 residues. Trimming shortened V by 5 bases and J by 4 bases, and 18 bases separated the two germline ends. The CDR3 protein is CASSQRPPGAGNTIYF. The DNA for the CDR3 is TGTGCCAGCAGTCAACGACCGCCCGGTGCGGGAAACACCATATATTTT.

This clone was recorded once. J is TRBJ1-3 and V is TRBV9; D gene ambiguous. V gave up 4 bases and J gave up 7 bases, with 12 bases separating them. This CDR3 has 13 amino acids. Germline-derived CDR1 and CDR2 are SGDLS and YYNGEE. This CDR3 is CASSPDTTNTIYF. The CDR3 DNA sequence: TGTGCCAGCAGCCCCGACACTACCAACACCATATATTTT.

The chain has TRBV5-5 and TRBJ2-3, with a tentative D call TRBD2 (5 bases). V lost 4 bases and J lost 4, with 19 bases in between. The CDR3 length is 16 residues. Per the germline V gene, CDR1 is SGHKS and CDR2 is YYEKEE (reference sequence). CDR3 sequence (DNA): TGTGCCAGCAGCCCCTCCTTGGCTCACGGGGCAGATACGCAGTATTTT. As protein: CASSPSLAHGADTQYF.

This chain links TRBV6-5 with TRBJ2-7; 8 positions match TRBD1. The ends lost 6 bases at V and 0 bases at J; junction bases unmatched: 7. The CDR3 sequence is 15 residues long. Germline CDR1 and CDR2: MNHEY and SVGAGI. The CDR3 loop is CASSRTGLSSYEQYF. CDR3 bases: TGTGCCAGCAGCCGGACAGGGCTTAGCTCCTACGAGCAGTACTTC.

The rearrangement links TRBV19 to TRBJ1-5, with D perhaps TRBD1 (6 bases). This CDR3 has 14 amino acids. From germline, CDR1 is LNHDA and CDR2 SQIVND (reference sequence). Trimming cost V 10 bases and J 0 bases, with 13 bases left between them. CDR3 coding DNA: TGTGCCACTAGGGGGTCTTATAGCAATCAGCCCCAGCATTTT. Translation: CATRGSYSNQPQHF.

The chain couples TRBV19 to TRBJ2-5; D is unclear. Trimming pared 3 bases from V and 2 bases from J, leaving 7 bases between. Per germline, CDR1 LNHDA and CDR2 SQIVND (reference sequence). The CDR3 consists of 13 residues. CDR3 sequence (DNA): TGTGCCAGTAGTATCGTCTGGCAAGAGACCCAGTACTTC. This codes for CASSIVWQETQYF.

This chain uses TRBV9 with TRBJ1-3, with TRBD1 as a possible D gene (5 bases). The germline CDR1 and CDR2 sequences are SGDLS and YYNGEE. The V and J ends lost 7 bases and 3 bases respectively, with 17 bases between them. This CDR3 region has 15 residues. Written as DNA, the CDR3 is TGTGCCAGCGGGGTTGGGGGAGCTCGTGGAAACACCATATATTTT. It translates to CASGVGGARGNTIYF. The full variable domain, completed using reference TRBV9 and TRBJ1-3, is DSGVTQTPKHLITATGQRVTLRCSPRSGDLSVYWYQQSLDQGLQFLIQYYNGEERAKGNILERFSAQQFPDLHSELNLSSLELGDSALYFCASGVGGARGNTIYFGEGSWLTVV.

The chain is built from TRBV5-4 and TRBJ2-5; D is unclear. CDR1 SGHNT and CDR2 YYREEE come from the germline V gene (reference sequence). The V and J ends lost 4 bases and 2 bases respectively, with 12 bases between them. CDR3 length: 14 residues. The CDR3 sequence is CASSPPTKQETQYF. In DNA, the CDR3 is TGTGCCAGCAGCCCCCCGACAAAACAAGAGACCCAGTACTTC.

This chain uses TRBV6-5 with TRBJ1-2, with D tentatively TRBD1 (6 bases). Germline CDR1 reads MNHEY; CDR2 reads SVGAGI. V was cut by 4 bases and J by 4 bases, with 16 bases left in between. CDR3 length: 15 residues. CDR3 nucleotide sequence: TGTGCCAGCAGTTTAATTACAGGGACGGGCTATGGCTACACCTTC. Encoded protein: CASSLITGTGYGYTF.

The chain joins TRBV6-5 to TRBJ1-5; the D is unclear. This CDR3 contains 13 residues. The V gene's germline CDR1 is MNHEY and CDR2 SVGAGI. Trimming cost V 5 bases and J 3 bases, with 8 bases left between them. CDR3 coding DNA: TGTGCCAGCAGTAGGCAGTCCAATCAGCCCCAGCATTTT. It codes for CASSRQSNQPQHF.

This chain joins TRBV7-9 and TRBJ1-2; 9 bases agree with TRBD1. This CDR3 is built from 13 residues. Trimming removed 5 bases from V and 7 bases from J; junction bases left unmatched: 5. Germline V gene sequence: CDR1 SEHNR, CDR2 FQNEAQ (reference sequence). The CDR3 sequence is CASSRDREAGYTF. CDR3 bases: TGTGCCAGCAGCCGGGACAGGGAAGCTGGCTACACCTTC. The full variable domain, in which reference TRBV7-9 and TRBJ1-2 provide the parts outside the CDR3, is DTGVSQNPRHKITKRGQNVTFRCDPISEHNRLYWYRQTLGQGPEFLTYFQNEAQLEKSRLLSDRFSAERPKGSFSTLEIQRTEQGDSAMYLCASSRDREAGYTFGSGTRLTVV.

The rearrangement links TRBV5-8 to TRBJ2-4; perhaps TRBD1 as D (7 bases). This CDR3 is 16 amino acids long. Trimming pared 0 bases from V and 9 bases from J, leaving 19 bases between. The V gene's germline CDR1 is SGHTS and CDR2 YDEGEE. CDR3: CASSLVEEGAYLIQYF. As DNA, the CDR3 is TGTGCCAGCAGCTTGGTTGAGGAGGGGGCATATCTCATTCAGTACTTC.

The chain carries TRBV9 and TRBJ2-5, with 13 bases fitting TRBD2. Germline lookup yields CDR1 SGDLS and CDR2 YYNGEE. The CDR3 covers 16 residues. The ends lost 3 bases at V and 5 bases at J; junction bases unmatched: 7. CDR3 sequence (DNA): TGTGCCAGCAGCGAGACTAGCGGGGGGACGTGGGAGACCCAGTACTTC. Encoded protein: CASSETSGGTWETQYF.

This chain uses TRBV28 with TRBJ1-6, with 7 bases fitting TRBD1. This CDR3 comprises 15 residues. Germline assignment: CDR1 MDHEN and CDR2 SYDVKM. J was trimmed by 10 bases and V by 7 bases; bases with no gene match: 13. The CDR3 is CASKIGSGGQSPLHF. The CDR3 DNA is TGTGCCAGCAAAATTGGATCGGGGGGACAGTCACCCCTCCACTTT.

The chain recombines TRBV5-1 with TRBJ1-1; D remains unclear. Germline lookup yields CDR1 SGHRS and CDR2 YFSETQ. The CDR3 sequence is 14 residues long. V was shortened by 1 base and J by 1 base, with 8 bases between the two germline ends. CDR3 protein: CASSLQVENTEAFF. In DNA form, the CDR3 reads TGCGCCAGCAGCTTGCAGGTAGAGAACACTGAAGCTTTCTTT.